A selection of T cell receptor beta chains follows, all from one sample in a study of T cells in Graves' hyperthyroidism and ophthalmopathy. Each CDR3 protein is one row after TCRdb ran MiXCR on the multiplex PCR reads. The profile shows approximately 400,000 distinct CDR3 sequences, more than 12% of them singletons. The sample was blood. These TCRs come from a woman aged 30 to 39 with Graves' ophthalmopathy. Each CDR3 is given with its conserved first and last residue. D genes are given only for firm matches. For some rows the clone size is stated as once, few or many, or as a class when expanded; others skip it.

v_gene: TRBV3-1; abundance: many; d_gene: -; j_gene: TRBJ1-1; CDR3aa: CASSLRIFNPEAFF; CDR3nt: TGTGCCAGCAGCCTTAGGATTTTCAATCCTGAAGCTTTCTTT
v_gene: TRBV19; abundance: few; d_gene: -; j_gene: TRBJ1-5; CDR3aa: CASSNLSNQPQHF; CDR3nt: TGTGCCAGTAGTAACCTGAGCAATCAGCCCCAGCATTTT
v_gene: TRBV6-1; abundance: few; d_gene: TRBD1; j_gene: TRBJ1-3; CDR3aa: CASSRNRGWGNTIYF; CDR3nt: TGTGCCAGCAGTCGAAACAGGGGCTGGGGAAACACCATATATTTT
v_gene: TRBV7-9; abundance: many; d_gene: TRBD2; j_gene: TRBJ2-7; CDR3aa: CASSLTSGESSYEQYF; CDR3nt: TGTGCCAGCAGCTTAACTAGCGGGGAAAGCTCCTACGAGCAGTACTTC
v_gene: TRBV9; abundance: many; d_gene: -; j_gene: TRBJ2-3; CDR3aa: CASSGVPSTDTQYF; CDR3nt: TGTGCCAGCAGCGGCGTACCATCCACAGATACGCAGTATTTT
v_gene: TRBV20-1; abundance: few; d_gene: -; j_gene: TRBJ2-5; CDR3aa: CSARDGARPETQYF; CDR3nt: TGCAGTGCTAGAGATGGAGCTAGACCAGAGACCCAGTACTTC
v_gene: TRBV28; abundance: many; d_gene: -; j_gene: TRBJ2-3; CDR3aa: CASSVLVRTDTQYF; CDR3nt: TGTGCCAGCAGTGTATTAGTTCGAACAGATACGCAGTATTTT
v_gene: TRBV7-6; abundance: -; d_gene: -; j_gene: TRBJ2-7; CDR3aa: CASSRQEHSYEQYF; CDR3nt: TGTGCCAGCAGCCGACAGGAACACTCCTACGAGCAGTACTTC
v_gene: TRBV11-2; abundance: -; d_gene: TRBD1; j_gene: TRBJ1-1; CDR3aa: CASSKRGGVGTGSGTEAFF; CDR3nt: TGTGCCAGCAGCAAGCGGGGGGGGGTCGGGACAGGGAGCGGCACTGAAGCTTTCTTT
v_gene: TRBV7-2; abundance: many; d_gene: -; j_gene: TRBJ2-1; CDR3aa: CASSLTSLPPRGEQFF; CDR3nt: TGTGCCAGCAGCTTAACCTCCCTCCCACCCCGCGGGGAGCAGTTCTTC
v_gene: TRBV11-2; abundance: many; d_gene: TRBD2; j_gene: TRBJ2-4; CDR3aa: CASSGSGRDIQYF; CDR3nt: TGTGCCAGCTCGGGGAGCGGGAGGGACATTCAGTACTTC
v_gene: TRBV6-5; abundance: -; d_gene: TRBD2; j_gene: TRBJ2-2; CDR3aa: CASSYSGGFSGGADTGELFF; CDR3nt: TGTGCCAGCAGTTACTCGGGGGGATTTAGCGGGGGGGCCGACACCGGGGAGCTGTTTTTT
v_gene: TRBV20-1; abundance: many; d_gene: -; j_gene: TRBJ2-7; CDR3aa: CSARDSGASSYEQYF; CDR3nt: TGCAGTGCTAGAGACTCGGGGGCCAGCTCCTACGAGCAGTACTTC
v_gene: TRBV2; abundance: many; d_gene: TRBD1; j_gene: TRBJ2-1; CDR3aa: CASSPDRGSYNEQFF; CDR3nt: TGTGCCAGCAGCCCAGACAGGGGTTCCTACAATGAGCAGTTCTTC
v_gene: TRBV19; abundance: few; d_gene: TRBD1; j_gene: TRBJ1-1; CDR3aa: CASSKNRGMNTEAFF; CDR3nt: TGTGCCAGTAGTAAAAACAGGGGAATGAACACTGAAGCTTTCTTT
v_gene: TRBV28; abundance: many; d_gene: TRBD2; j_gene: TRBJ2-2; CDR3aa: CASSLVLAGGSNTGELFF; CDR3nt: TGTGCCAGCAGTTTAGTTCTAGCGGGGGGGTCGAACACCGGGGAGCTGTTTTTT
v_gene: TRBV29-1; abundance: few; d_gene: -; j_gene: TRBJ2-2; CDR3aa: CSVGSPDTGELFF; CDR3nt: TGCAGCGTTGGTTCGCCCGACACCGGGGAGCTGTTTTTT
v_gene: TRBV7-9; abundance: many; d_gene: -; j_gene: TRBJ2-7; CDR3aa: CASRGITYEQYF; CDR3nt: TGTGCCAGCAGGGGAATAACCTACGAGCAGTACTTC
v_gene: TRBV6-1; abundance: many; d_gene: -; j_gene: TRBJ1-2; CDR3aa: CATHLGTSLWTGYTF; CDR3nt: TGTGCCACGCACTTGGGGACCTCACTTTGGACCGGCTACACCTTC
v_gene: TRBV6-1; abundance: few; d_gene: -; j_gene: TRBJ1-3; CDR3aa: CASTPSSRVAGNTIYF; CDR3nt: TGTGCCAGCACCCCATCCTCCAGGGTGGCCGGAAACACCATATATTTT
v_gene: TRBV29-1; abundance: many; d_gene: -; j_gene: TRBJ2-1; CDR3aa: CSVEPFAGPFVEQFF; CDR3nt: TGCAGCGTTGAACCCTTCGCGGGGCCATTTGTTGAGCAGTTCTTC
v_gene: TRBV2; abundance: many; d_gene: -; j_gene: TRBJ2-5; CDR3aa: CASSRAVQETQYF; CDR3nt: TGTGCCAGCAGCCGAGCGGTCCAAGAGACCCAGTACTTC
v_gene: TRBV4-1; abundance: -; d_gene: -; j_gene: TRBJ2-5; CDR3aa: CASSQDGGRRVHRGRETQYF; CDR3nt: TGCGCCAGCAGCCAAGATGGGGGACGCAGGGTTCACCGGGGGCGAGAGACCCAGTACTTC
v_gene: TRBV7-2; abundance: once; d_gene: TRBD2; j_gene: TRBJ2-7; CDR3aa: CASSPSGGLVIEQYF; CDR3nt: TGTGCCAGCAGCCCGAGCGGGGGACTAGTAATCGAGCAGTACTTC
v_gene: TRBV28; abundance: -; d_gene: -; j_gene: TRBJ1-2; CDR3aa: CASSLSGTATYTF; CDR3nt: TGTGCCAGCAGTTTATCAGGGACCGCTACCTACACCTTC
v_gene: TRBV7-3; abundance: few; d_gene: -; j_gene: TRBJ1-6; CDR3aa: CASSPYSNSPLHF; CDR3nt: TGTGCCAGCAGCCCCTACAGTAATTCACCCCTCCACTTT
v_gene: TRBV2; abundance: many; d_gene: -; j_gene: TRBJ2-1; CDR3aa: CASRADYSYNEQFF; CDR3nt: TGTGCCAGCAGGGCAGATTACTCCTACAATGAGCAGTTCTTC
v_gene: TRBV20-1; abundance: many; d_gene: -; j_gene: TRBJ1-4; CDR3aa: CSARDRGGNEKLFF; CDR3nt: TGCAGTGCTAGAGATCGGGGCGGGAATGAAAAACTGTTTTTT
v_gene: TRBV6-1; abundance: many; d_gene: -; j_gene: TRBJ2-1; CDR3aa: CARNAQPRACGENEQFF; CDR3nt: TGTGCCAGGAACGCTCAACCCAGGGCATGTGGTGAGAATGAGCAGTTCTTC
v_gene: TRBV24-1; abundance: many; d_gene: -; j_gene: TRBJ2-2; CDR3aa: CATSEVGAGTGELFF; CDR3nt: TGTGCCACCAGTGAGGTGGGGGCGGGCACCGGGGAGCTGTTTTTT
v_gene: TRBV7-9; abundance: few; d_gene: -; j_gene: TRBJ1-1; CDR3aa: CASTGWGGGAYTEAFF; CDR3nt: TGTGCCAGCACGGGATGGGGGGGGGGCGCGTACACTGAAGCTTTCTTT
v_gene: TRBV27; abundance: few; d_gene: -; j_gene: TRBJ2-1; CDR3aa: CASSPPRGGVGYNEQFF; CDR3nt: TGTGCCAGCAGCCCGCCTCGGGGCGGGGTGGGCTACAATGAGCAGTTCTTC
v_gene: TRBV28; abundance: many; d_gene: -; j_gene: TRBJ2-6; CDR3aa: CASSLFWGLGANVLTF; CDR3nt: TGTGCCAGCAGTTTATTTTGGGGGCTTGGGGCCAACGTCCTGACTTTC
v_gene: TRBV2; abundance: many; d_gene: TRBD2; j_gene: TRBJ2-2; CDR3aa: CASSPASGVRETGELFF; CDR3nt: TGTGCCAGCAGCCCGGCTAGCGGGGTCCGTGAGACCGGGGAGCTGTTTTTT
v_gene: TRBV12-3/TRBV12-4; abundance: many; d_gene: TRBD1; j_gene: TRBJ1-5; CDR3aa: CASSSQGGGQPQHF; CDR3nt: TGTGCCAGCAGTTCACAGGGGGGCGGGCAGCCCCAGCATTTT
v_gene: TRBV2; abundance: many; d_gene: -; j_gene: TRBJ2-2; CDR3aa: CASRPQQGKVELFF; CDR3nt: TGTGCCAGCAGGCCCCAACAGGGTAAAGTGGAGCTGTTTTTT
v_gene: TRBV7-2; abundance: many; d_gene: -; j_gene: TRBJ1-1; CDR3aa: CASSFRDGYTEAFF; CDR3nt: TGTGCCAGCAGCTTCCGGGACGGCTACACTGAAGCTTTCTTT
v_gene: TRBV12-3/TRBV12-4; abundance: -; d_gene: -; j_gene: TRBJ2-4; CDR3aa: CASSLGYTIQYF; CDR3nt: TGTGCCAGCAGTTTAGGGTATACCATTCAGTACTTC
v_gene: TRBV7-7; abundance: many; d_gene: -; j_gene: TRBJ2-2; CDR3aa: CASSLALLPGELFF; CDR3nt: TGTGCTAGCAGCTTAGCCCTCCTTCCCGGGGAGCTGTTTTTT
v_gene: TRBV2; abundance: many; d_gene: TRBD1; j_gene: TRBJ2-1; CDR3aa: CASRRDSEAYNEQFF; CDR3nt: TGTGCCAGCAGAAGGGACAGTGAGGCCTACAATGAGCAGTTCTTC
v_gene: TRBV30; abundance: many; d_gene: -; j_gene: TRBJ1-5; CDR3aa: CAWSYGTDSNQPQHF; CDR3nt: TGTGCCTGGAGTTACGGGACGGATAGCAATCAGCCCCAGCATTTT
v_gene: TRBV12-3/TRBV12-4; abundance: -; d_gene: TRBD1; j_gene: TRBJ1-1; CDR3aa: CASSTGTVLTEAFF; CDR3nt: TGTGCCAGCAGCACCGGGACAGTCCTAACTGAAGCTTTCTTT
v_gene: TRBV5-1; abundance: many; d_gene: TRBD1; j_gene: TRBJ1-2; CDR3aa: CASTRDEGAGYGYTF; CDR3nt: TGCGCCAGCACCCGTGATGAGGGGGCCGGGTATGGCTACACCTTC
v_gene: TRBV5-5; abundance: few; d_gene: TRBD1; j_gene: TRBJ1-6; CDR3aa: CASSLVTGGNYNSPLHF; CDR3nt: TGTGCCAGCAGCTTGGTAACAGGGGGGAACTATAATTCACCCCTCCACTTT
v_gene: TRBV12-3/TRBV12-4; abundance: few; d_gene: -; j_gene: TRBJ2-7; CDR3aa: CASNLGGAYEQYF; CDR3nt: TGTGCCAGCAACCTGGGGGGGGCATACGAGCAGTACTTC
v_gene: TRBV2; abundance: -; d_gene: TRBD1; j_gene: TRBJ2-2; CDR3aa: CAGRQGNTGELFF; CDR3nt: TGTGCCGGAAGACAGGGGAACACCGGGGAGCTGTTTTTT
v_gene: TRBV12-3/TRBV12-4; abundance: many; d_gene: -; j_gene: TRBJ1-5; CDR3aa: CASSLLGKTGNQPQHF; CDR3nt: TGTGCCAGCAGTTTATTGGGGAAAACAGGGAATCAGCCCCAGCATTTT
v_gene: TRBV2; abundance: many; d_gene: -; j_gene: TRBJ1-5; CDR3aa: CASSDGGFSNQPQHF; CDR3nt: TGTGCCAGCAGTGACGGCGGGTTCAGCAATCAGCCCCAGCATTTT
v_gene: TRBV4-1; abundance: many; d_gene: -; j_gene: TRBJ1-1; CDR3aa: CASSQMNFIGPGDTEAFF; CDR3nt: TGCGCCAGCAGCCAAATGAATTTCATCGGTCCCGGGGACACTGAAGCTTTCTTT
v_gene: TRBV7-9; abundance: few; d_gene: TRBD2; j_gene: TRBJ2-5; CDR3aa: CASSRPLAGGGQTQYF; CDR3nt: TGTGCCAGCAGTCGACCCCTTGCGGGGGGCGGGCAGACCCAGTACTTC
v_gene: TRBV5-1; abundance: many; d_gene: -; j_gene: TRBJ1-1; CDR3aa: CASSSPGRNTEAFF; CDR3nt: TGCGCCAGCAGCTCCCCGGGACGGAACACTGAAGCTTTCTTT
v_gene: TRBV28; abundance: many; d_gene: TRBD2; j_gene: TRBJ2-5; CDR3aa: CASKGLAAKETQYF; CDR3nt: TGTGCCAGCAAAGGACTAGCGGCAAAAGAGACCCAGTACTTC
v_gene: TRBV12-3/TRBV12-4; abundance: many; d_gene: -; j_gene: TRBJ2-7; CDR3aa: CASSWLRQNEQYF; CDR3nt: TGTGCCAGCAGTTGGCTTCGTCAGAACGAGCAGTACTTC
v_gene: TRBV28; abundance: many; d_gene: TRBD1; j_gene: TRBJ2-1; CDR3aa: CASSRSTGVGEQFF; CDR3nt: TGTGCCAGCAGTCGTTCGACAGGGGTAGGTGAGCAGTTCTTC
v_gene: TRBV5-1; abundance: many; d_gene: -; j_gene: TRBJ1-5; CDR3aa: CASSPFGAEINQPQHF; CDR3nt: TGCGCCAGCAGCCCGTTCGGGGCAGAAATTAATCAGCCCCAGCATTTT
v_gene: TRBV27; abundance: many; d_gene: TRBD1; j_gene: TRBJ2-5; CDR3aa: CASSQTGQGGETQYF; CDR3nt: TGTGCCAGCAGCCAGACGGGACAGGGTGGGGAGACCCAGTACTTC
v_gene: TRBV20-1; abundance: -; d_gene: TRBD2; j_gene: TRBJ2-2; CDR3aa: CSAKPAGIRNTGELFF; CDR3nt: TGCAGTGCTAAACCAGCGGGGATTAGGAACACCGGGGAGCTGTTTTTT
v_gene: TRBV20-1; abundance: many; d_gene: TRBD1; j_gene: TRBJ1-1; CDR3aa: CSAGQGTKKSTEAFF; CDR3nt: TGCAGTGCTGGACAGGGAACTAAGAAAAGCACTGAAGCTTTCTTT
v_gene: TRBV24-1; abundance: -; d_gene: -; j_gene: TRBJ1-2; CDR3aa: CATSDRNSLGYTF; CDR3nt: TGTGCCACCAGTGACCGAAACAGTCTGGGCTACACCTTC
v_gene: TRBV11-1; abundance: -; d_gene: -; j_gene: TRBJ2-5; CDR3aa: CASSTGTIVQETQYF; CDR3nt: TGTGCCAGCAGCACAGGGACTATTGTACAAGAGACCCAGTACTTC